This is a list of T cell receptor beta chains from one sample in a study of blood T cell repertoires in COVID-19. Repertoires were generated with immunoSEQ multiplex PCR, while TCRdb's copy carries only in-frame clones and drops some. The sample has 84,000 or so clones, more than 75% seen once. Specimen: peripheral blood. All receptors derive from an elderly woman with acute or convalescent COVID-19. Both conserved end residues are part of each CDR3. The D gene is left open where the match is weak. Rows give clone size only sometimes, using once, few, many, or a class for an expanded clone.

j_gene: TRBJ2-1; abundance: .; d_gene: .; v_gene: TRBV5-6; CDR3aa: CASSSPRGGEQFF; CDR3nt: TGTGCCAGCAGCTCCCCTCGGGGAGGTGAGCAGTTCTTC
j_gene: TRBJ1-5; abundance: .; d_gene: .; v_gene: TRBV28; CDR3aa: CASTGWSNQPQHF; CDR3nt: TGTGCCAGCACAGGGTGGAGCAATCAGCCCCAGCATTTT
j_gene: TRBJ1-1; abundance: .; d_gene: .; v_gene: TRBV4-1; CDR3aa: CASSHLQGAGTEAFF; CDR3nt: TGCGCCAGCAGCCATCTTCAGGGAGCGGGCACTGAAGCTTTCTTT
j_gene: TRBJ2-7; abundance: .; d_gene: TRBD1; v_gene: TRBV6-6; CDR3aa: CASSSDRVYSYEQYF; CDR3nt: TGTGCCAGCAGTTCCGACAGGGTTTACTCCTACGAGCAGTACTTC
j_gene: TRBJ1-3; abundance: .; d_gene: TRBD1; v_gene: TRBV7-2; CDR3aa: CASSWGQVRSGNTIYF; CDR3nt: TGTGCCAGCAGCTGGGGACAGGTTCGCTCTGGAAACACCATATATTTT
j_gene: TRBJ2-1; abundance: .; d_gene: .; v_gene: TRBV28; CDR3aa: CATLYNEQFF; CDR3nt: TGTGCCACCCTTTATAATGAGCAGTTCTTC
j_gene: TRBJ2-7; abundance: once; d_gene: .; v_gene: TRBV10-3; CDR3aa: CAISLESYEQYF; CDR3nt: TGTGCCATCAGTCTCGAGTCCTACGAGCAGTACTTC
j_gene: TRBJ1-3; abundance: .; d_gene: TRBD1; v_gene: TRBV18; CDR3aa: CASSPTDRGLTGNTIYF; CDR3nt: TGTGCCAGCTCACCTACGGACAGGGGGCTTACTGGAAACACCATATATTTT
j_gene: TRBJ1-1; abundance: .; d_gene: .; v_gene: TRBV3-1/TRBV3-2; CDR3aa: CASSPGFAEAFF; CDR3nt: TGTGCCAGCAGCCCAGGGTTCGCTGAAGCTTTCTTT
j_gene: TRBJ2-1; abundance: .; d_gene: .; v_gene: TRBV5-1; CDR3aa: CASSLETGLGAWQFF; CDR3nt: TGCGCCAGCAGCTTGGAGACAGGCCTCGGCGCGTGGCAGTTCTTC
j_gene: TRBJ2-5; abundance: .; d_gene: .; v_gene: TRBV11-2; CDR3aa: CASSFHGQVQETQYF; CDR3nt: TGTGCCAGCAGCTTTCATGGCCAGGTCCAAGAGACCCAGTACTTC
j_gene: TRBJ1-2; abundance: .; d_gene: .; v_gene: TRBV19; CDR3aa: CASSILRGALGYGYTF; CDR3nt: TGTGCCAGTAGTATTTTGCGGGGGGCGCTGGGCTATGGCTACACCTTC
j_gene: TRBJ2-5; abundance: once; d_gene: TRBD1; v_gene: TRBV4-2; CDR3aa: CASSQGGGQGRETQYF; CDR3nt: TGTGCCAGCAGCCAAGGTGGTGGACAGGGGCGAGAGACCCAGTACTTC